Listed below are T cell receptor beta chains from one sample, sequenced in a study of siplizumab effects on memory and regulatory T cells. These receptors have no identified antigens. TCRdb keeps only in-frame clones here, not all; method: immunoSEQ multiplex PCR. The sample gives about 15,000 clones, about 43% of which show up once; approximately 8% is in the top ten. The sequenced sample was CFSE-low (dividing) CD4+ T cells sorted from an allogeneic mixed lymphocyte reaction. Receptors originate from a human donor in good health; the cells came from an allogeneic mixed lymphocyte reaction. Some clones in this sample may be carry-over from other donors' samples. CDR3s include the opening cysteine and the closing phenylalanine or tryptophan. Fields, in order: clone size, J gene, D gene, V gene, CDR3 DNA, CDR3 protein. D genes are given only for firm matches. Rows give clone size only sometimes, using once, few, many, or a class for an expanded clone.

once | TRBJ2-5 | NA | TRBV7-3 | TGTGCCAGCAGTCTTACAGGGATAGTTCTTCAAGAGACCCAGTACTTC | CASSLTGIVLQETQYF
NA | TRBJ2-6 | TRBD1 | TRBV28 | TGTGCCAGCAGGTTACAGGGGTCCGGGGCCAACGTCCTGACTTTC | CASRLQGSGANVLTF
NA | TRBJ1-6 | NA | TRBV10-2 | TGCGCCAGCAGCAGCCATCTCAGGGCTAATTCACCCCTCCACTTT | CASSSHLRANSPLHF
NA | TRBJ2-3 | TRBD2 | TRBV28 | TGTGCCAGCAGTTTCAGACTAGCCCGCACAGATACGCAGTATTTT | CASSFRLARTDTQYF
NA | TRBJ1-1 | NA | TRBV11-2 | TGTGCCAGCAGCTTAACGCCTGGGGGGGAGAACACTGAAGCTTTCTTT | CASSLTPGGENTEAFF
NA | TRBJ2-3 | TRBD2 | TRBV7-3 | TGTGCCAGCAGTCTTCTAGCGGGAACAGATACGCAGTATTTT | CASSLLAGTDTQYF
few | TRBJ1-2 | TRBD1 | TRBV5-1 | TGTGCCAGCAGCTCATCAGGGGGCTCTGGCTACACCTTC | CASSSSGGSGYTF
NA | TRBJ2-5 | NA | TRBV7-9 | TGTGCCAGCAGCTTAGGGGTGAACGGGGAGACCCAGTACTTC | CASSLGVNGETQYF
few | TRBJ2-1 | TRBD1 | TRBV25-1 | TGTGCCAGCAGTGGACAGGGTTCGTTCAATGAGCAGTTCTTC | CASSGQGSFNEQFF
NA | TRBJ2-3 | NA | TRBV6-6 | TGTGCCAGCAGTTACGGGACGGGGCCCCCCACAGATACGCAGTATTTT | CASSYGTGPPTDTQYF
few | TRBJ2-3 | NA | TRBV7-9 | TGTGCCAGCAGCTTCACAGATACGCAGTATTTT | CASSFTDTQYF
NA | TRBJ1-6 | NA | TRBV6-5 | TGTGCCAGCAGTTACTCGACTCGGTCACCCCTCCACTTT | CASSYSTRSPLHF
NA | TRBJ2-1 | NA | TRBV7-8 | TGTGCCAGCAGCTTAGTCCCGGGTTCCTACAATGAGCAGTTCTTC | CASSLVPGSYNEQFF
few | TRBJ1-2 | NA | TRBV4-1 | TGCGCCAGCAGCCAGGGGGTAGGCTATGGCTACACCTTC | CASSQGVGYGYTF
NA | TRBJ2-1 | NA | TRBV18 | TGTGCCAGCTCACAGTTAGTAGCGAAAGTCTACAATGAGCAGTTCTTC | CASSQLVAKVYNEQFF
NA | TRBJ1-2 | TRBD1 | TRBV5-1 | TGCGCCAGCAGCCCTTTAACAGGGGGCGAATATGGCTACACCTTC | CASSPLTGGEYGYTF
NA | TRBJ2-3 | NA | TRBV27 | TGTGCCAGCAGTAAACCGGGCCTGCGGATCACAGATACGCAGTATTTT | CASSKPGLRITDTQYF
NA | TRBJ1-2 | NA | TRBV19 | TGTGCCAGTAGTCGAAAGGGAACTCCCTTCCACTATGGCTACACCTTC | CASSRKGTPFHYGYTF
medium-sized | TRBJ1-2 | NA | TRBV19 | TGTGCCAGTAGTGCTCAGGGTGGTCGTGGCTACACCTTC | CASSAQGGRGYTF
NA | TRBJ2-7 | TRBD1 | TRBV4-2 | TGTGCCAGCAGCCCAACGACAGGGATTACCTACGAGCAGTACTTC | CASSPTTGITYEQYF
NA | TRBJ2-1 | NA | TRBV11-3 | TGTGCCAGCAGCTCTGCCCTACATAGGGAGCAGTTCTTC | CASSSALHREQFF
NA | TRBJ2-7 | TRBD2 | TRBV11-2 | TGTGCCAGCAGCCCGGCGGGACTAGCGGGAGGAAACGAGCAGTACTTC | CASSPAGLAGGNEQYF
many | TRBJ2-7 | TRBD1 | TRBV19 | TGTGCCAGTAGTATAGGGGGACAGGCTTACGAGCAGTACTTC | CASSIGGQAYEQYF
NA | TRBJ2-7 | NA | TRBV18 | TGTGCCAGCTCACCACATAGGGATTCCTACGAGCAGTACTTC | CASSPHRDSYEQYF
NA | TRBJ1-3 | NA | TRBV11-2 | TGTGCCAGCAGCTTAGGTCCTTCTGGAAACACCATATATTTT | CASSLGPSGNTIYF
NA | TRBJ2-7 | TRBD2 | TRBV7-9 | TGTGCCAGCAGCTTAACTCCTAGCGGGAGGTCCGAGCAGTACTTC | CASSLTPSGRSEQYF
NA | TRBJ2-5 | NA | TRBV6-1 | TGTGCCAGCAGACCTGTGGCCCTAGTTGGGGAGACCCAGTACTTC | CASRPVALVGETQYF
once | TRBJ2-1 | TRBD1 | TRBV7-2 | TGTGCCTCGTCGGACAGGGGGTTTCTTGAGCAGTTCTTC | CASSDRGFLEQFF
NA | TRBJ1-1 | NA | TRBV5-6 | TGTGCCAGCAGCTTGGGAGTGATGAACACTGAAGCTTTCTTT | CASSLGVMNTEAFF
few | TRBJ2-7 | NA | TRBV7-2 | TGTGCCAGCAGCCTTGGGACGGGCGAGCAGTACTTC | CASSLGTGEQYF
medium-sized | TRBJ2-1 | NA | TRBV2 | TGTGCCAGCACCGACTCCTACAATGAGCAGTTCTTC | CASTDSYNEQFF
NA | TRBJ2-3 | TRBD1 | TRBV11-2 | TGTGCCAGCCTACAGGGGGCAGATACGCAGTATTTT | CASLQGADTQYF
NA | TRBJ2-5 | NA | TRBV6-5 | TGTGCCAGCAGTTTCTCCTACCAAGAGACCCAGTACTTC | CASSFSYQETQYF
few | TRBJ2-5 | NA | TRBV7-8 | TGTGCCAGCAGCTTAGTCTATCCCCAAGAGACCCAGTACTTC | CASSLVYPQETQYF
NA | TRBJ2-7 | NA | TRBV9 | TGTGCCAGCAGCGAGGGGGGTCTCCCGGCCTACGAGCAGTACTTC | CASSEGGLPAYEQYF
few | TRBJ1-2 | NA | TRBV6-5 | TGTGCCAGCAGTTACTCAAGGACAGCTCCTGGCTACACCTTC | CASSYSRTAPGYTF
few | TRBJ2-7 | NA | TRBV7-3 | TGTGCCAGCAGCTTAACGTCGGGGCCAGGGGTTAACGAGCAGTACTTC | CASSLTSGPGVNEQYF
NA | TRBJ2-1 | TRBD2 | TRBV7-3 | TGTGCCAGCAGCCAAAGCTCCGGCGGGGGGGCTTACAATGAGCAGTTCTTC | CASSQSSGGGAYNEQFF
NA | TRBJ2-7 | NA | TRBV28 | TGTGCCAGCAGTTTGACCCGATTCGAGCAGTACTTC | CASSLTRFEQYF
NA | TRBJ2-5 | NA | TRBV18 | TGTGCCAGCTCACTCGGACAAGAGACCCAGTACTTC | CASSLGQETQYF
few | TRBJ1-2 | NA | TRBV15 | TGTGCCACCAGCAGAGATTTCCAGGTCTACACCTTC | CATSRDFQVYTF
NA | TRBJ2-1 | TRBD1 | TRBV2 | TGTGCCAGCAAGCCGGGACAGGGGGTGTTGGGGCAGTTCTTC | CASKPGQGVLGQFF
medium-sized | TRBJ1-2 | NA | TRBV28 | TGTGCCAGCAGTTCGGGACGAACCGGAGGCTACACCTTC | CASSSGRTGGYTF
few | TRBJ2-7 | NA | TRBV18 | TGTGCCAGCTCACCAACTTCGACTCCCCATTACGAGCAGTACTTC | CASSPTSTPHYEQYF
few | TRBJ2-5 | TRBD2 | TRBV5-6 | TGTGCCAGCAGCCGTAGAGCCCTGGGGGGGGAGACCCAGTACTTC | CASSRRALGGETQYF
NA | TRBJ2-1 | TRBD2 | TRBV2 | TGTGCCAGCAGCGCCTCCTCACTAGCGGGAGGGCCGCGGTACAATGAGCAGTTCTTC | CASSASSLAGGPRYNEQFF
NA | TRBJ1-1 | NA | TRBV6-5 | TGTGCCAGCAGTTACTCCTTGATAAACACTGAAGCTTTCTTT | CASSYSLINTEAFF
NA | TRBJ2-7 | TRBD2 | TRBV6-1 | TGTGCCAGCAGTGACCAAGCGCGGGAGGCAGAGTACGAGCAGTACTTC | CASSDQAREAEYEQYF
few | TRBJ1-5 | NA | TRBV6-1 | TGTGCCAGCAGTCGCGCTGGTAGTCAGCCCCAGCATTTT | CASSRAGSQPQHF
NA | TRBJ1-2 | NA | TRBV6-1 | TGTGCCAGCATGGCTGGCCCCGGAGAAAACTATGGCTACACCTTC | CASMAGPGENYGYTF